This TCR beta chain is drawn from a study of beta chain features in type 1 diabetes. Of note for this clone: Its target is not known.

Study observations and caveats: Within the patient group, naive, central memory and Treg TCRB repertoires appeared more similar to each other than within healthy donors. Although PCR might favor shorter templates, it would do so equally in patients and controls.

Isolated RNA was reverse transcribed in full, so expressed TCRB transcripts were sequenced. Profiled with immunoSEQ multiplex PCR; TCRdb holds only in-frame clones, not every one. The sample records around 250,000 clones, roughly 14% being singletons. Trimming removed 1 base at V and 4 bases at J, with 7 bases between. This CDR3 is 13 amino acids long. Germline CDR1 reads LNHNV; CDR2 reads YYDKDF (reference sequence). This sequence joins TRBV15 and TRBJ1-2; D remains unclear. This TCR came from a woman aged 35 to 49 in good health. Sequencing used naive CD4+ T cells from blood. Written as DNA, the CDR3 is TGTGCCACCAGCAGAGCGGGAGTCTATGGCTACACCTTC. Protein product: CATSRAGVYGYTF.